This T cell receptor (beta chain) was found in a study of naive and memory T cell subsets. The V gene lost 6 bases and the J gene lost 4 bases, with 12 bases spanning the gap. The CDR3 spans 14 residues. Germline V gives CDR1 MNHEY, CDR2 SVGAGI. An oligonucleotide containing a UMI was ligated to the 3' end of TCR cDNA. RNA was extracted from approximately 2.6 ml of whole blood of healthy adults. This clonotype was found many times. The SP2 primer and nested alpha and beta constant region primers amplified ligated cDNA in four rounds. One entry per CDR3 protein, called by TCRdb with MiXCR from the 5' RACE reads. The repertoire consists of 58,000 or so distinct CDR3 sequences, with 7.6% occurring once and the leading ten covering roughly 9.8%.

The sequence was obtained from a female donor in good health. The chain carries TRBV6-5 and TRBJ2-2; D is perhaps TRBD2 (6 bases). The CDR3 DNA is TGTGCCAGCAGCCTAGGGACTCTCACCGGGGAGCTGTTTTTT. Its translation is CASSLGTLTGELFF.